Each of the 3 T cell receptor beta chains below was sequenced from the same sample in a study of T cell repertoires in cytomegalovirus infection. TCRdb recomputed calls from the reads with MiXCR, one row per CDR3 protein. This sample has around 300,000 distinct CDR3 sequences, with about 25% found just once. Sequenced input: PBMCs. These TCRs come from a human donor in good health (CMV status not recorded). Some clones in this sample may be carry-over from other donors' samples.

This clonotype has at least ten counts. J is TRBJ2-5 and V is TRBV7-2, with 9 bases lining up with TRBD1. With V trimmed by 5 bases and J by 5 bases, 9 bases remained unmatched. This CDR3 spans 15 amino acids. Germline CDR1 SGHTA, CDR2 FQGNSA. For the CDR3, the DNA is TGTGCCAGCAGCAACACAGGGGGCGCGTTGGAGACCCAGTACTTC. Translation: CASSNTGGALETQYF.

This clonotype has only a few counts. The rearrangement uses TRBV18 and TRBJ2-1, with TRBD2 matching 10 bases. Germline assignment: CDR1 KGHSH and CDR2 LQKENI. The length of the CDR3 is 15 residues. V gave up 5 bases and J gave up 4 bases; unmatched junction bases: 5. The CDR3 bases are TGTGCCAGCTCAGCTGGACTAGCGGAGTACAATGAGCAGTTCTTC. This translates into CASSAGLAEYNEQFF.

The chain combines TRBV2 with TRBJ2-2; D call uncertain. This CDR3 region has 12 residues. V lost 1 base and J lost 8, with 5 bases in between. The germline CDR1 and CDR2 sequences are SNHLY and FYNNEI. The CDR3 loop is CASSEGQGELFF. CDR3 in DNA: TGTGCCAGCAGTGAAGGTCAAGGGGAGCTGTTTTTT.